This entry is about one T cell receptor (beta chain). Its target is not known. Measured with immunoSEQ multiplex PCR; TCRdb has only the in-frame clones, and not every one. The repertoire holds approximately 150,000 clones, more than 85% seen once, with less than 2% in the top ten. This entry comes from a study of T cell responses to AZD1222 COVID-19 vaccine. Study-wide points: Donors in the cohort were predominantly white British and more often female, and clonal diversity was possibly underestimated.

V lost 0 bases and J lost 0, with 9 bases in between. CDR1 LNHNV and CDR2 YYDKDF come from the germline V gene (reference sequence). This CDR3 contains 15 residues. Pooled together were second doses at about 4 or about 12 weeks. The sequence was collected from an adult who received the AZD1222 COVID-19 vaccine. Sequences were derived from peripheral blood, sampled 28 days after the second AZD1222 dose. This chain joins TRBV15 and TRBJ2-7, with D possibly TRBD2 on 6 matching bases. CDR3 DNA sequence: TGTGCCACCAGCAGAGATCGCGGGACCTCCTACGAGCAGTACTTC. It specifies CATSRDRGTSYEQYF. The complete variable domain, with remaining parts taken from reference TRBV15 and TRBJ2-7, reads DAMVIQNPRYQVTQFGKPVTLSCSQTLNHNVMYWYQQKSSQAPKLLFHYYDKDFNNEADTPDNFQSRRPNTSFCFLDIRSPGLGDTAMYLCATSRDRGTSYEQYFGPGTRLTVT.